A single sample gave rise to the 13 T cell receptor beta chains below, sequenced in a study of neurological immune-mediated disorders. TCRdb passed the 5' RACE reads through MiXCR, listing each CDR3 protein once. The sample holds about 80,000 distinct CDR3 sequences; almost 6% are singletons and the top ten take roughly 7.3%. As to time point: longitudinal time-point 2. Sequencing was carried out using PBMCs. All receptors derive from a woman aged 55-69 years with multiple sclerosis.

This clonotype was observed many times. The chain recombines TRBV5-1 with TRBJ2-1; 8 bases map to TRBD2. V lost 1 base, J lost 6 bases, and 3 bases stayed unmatched. CDR3 length: 14 amino acids. The germline gives CDR1 SGHRS, CDR2 YFSETQ. The CDR3 DNA is TGCGCCAGCAGCTTGTTTAGCGGGGTCAATGAGCAGTTCTTC. Its protein is CASSLFSGVNEQFF. The complete variable domain, with remaining parts taken from reference TRBV5-1 and TRBJ2-1, reads KAGVTQTPRYLIKTRGQQVTLSCSPISGHRSVSWYQQTPGQGLQFLFEYFSETQRNKGNFPGRFSGRQFSNSRSEMNVSTLELGDSALYLCASSLFSGVNEQFFGPGTRLTVL.

The table lists this clonotype with many counts. The chain uses TRBV7-9 and TRBJ2-3, with TRBD2 matching 9 bases. The germline gives CDR1 SEHNR, CDR2 FQNEAQ (reference sequence). With V trimmed by 7 bases and J by 4 bases, 6 bases remained unmatched. The CDR3 is 14 amino acids. The DNA for the CDR3 is TGTGCCAGCAACCCTAGCGGGGTATCAGATACGCAGTATTTT. Protein product: CASNPSGVSDTQYF.

Ten or more counts support this clonotype. The genes are TRBV5-1 and TRBJ2-1; the D is unclear. This CDR3 contains 14 residues. Looked up from germline, CDR1 is SGHRS and CDR2 is YFSETQ. V lost 0 bases and J lost 5, with 9 bases in between. The DNA of the CDR3 is TGCGCCAGCAGCTTGGGCCCCACCAACAATGAGCAGTTCTTC. Its protein is CASSLGPTNNEQFF.

Many counts were recorded for this clonotype. The gene calls are TRBV7-2 and TRBJ2-1; D uncertain. This CDR3 spans 11 amino acids. Germline V gene sequence: CDR1 SGHTA, CDR2 FQGNSA. Deletions cut 2 bases from V and 10 bases from J, with 6 bases between. CDR3: CASSLSPEQFF. CDR3 in DNA: TGTGCCAGCAGCTTATCCCCAGAGCAGTTCTTC.

In this sample, this clonotype turned up many times. This chain links TRBV29-1 with TRBJ2-1; D ambiguous. V was trimmed by 8 bases and J by 2 bases, leaving 16 bases between them. The length of the CDR3 is 14 residues. Germline-derived CDR1 and CDR2 are SQVTM and ANQGSEA. CDR3 sequence reads: CSYSSRATYNEQFF. The CDR3 nucleotides are TGCAGCTACTCCTCCAGAGCCACCTACAATGAGCAGTTCTTC.

This clonotype was counted ten times or more. The J gene is TRBJ2-3, the V gene TRBV5-1, with D possibly being TRBD1 (6 bases). Between the trimmed V and J ends, which lost 0 bases and 0 bases, there was a span of 8 bases. Looked up from germline, CDR1 is SGHRS and CDR2 is YFSETQ. This CDR3 contains 15 residues. CDR3 nucleotide sequence: TGCGCCAGCAGCTTGGACAGGGTGAGCACAGATACGCAGTATTTT. As protein: CASSLDRVSTDTQYF.

At least ten counts were recorded for this clonotype. The gene calls are TRBV6-5 and TRBJ1-1; D may be TRBD1 (5 bases). Germline V gene sequence: CDR1 MNHEY, CDR2 SVGAGI. This CDR3 spans 14 amino acids. The V end lost 4 bases, the J end lost 4 bases, and 13 bases lay between the germline ends. CDR3 sequence reads: CASSSPGRFTEAFF. The DNA of the CDR3 is TGTGCCAGCAGTTCCCCGGGACGGTTCACTGAAGCTTTCTTT.

This clonotype was recorded many times. The CDR3 DNA reads TGCGCCAGCAGTGACCAGACAGGGGGCACAGATACGCAGTATTTT. Its translation: CASSDQTGGTDTQYF. The rearrangement links TRBV10-1 to TRBJ2-3; 8 bases map to TRBD1. V lost 3 bases to trimming and J lost 1 base; unmatched junction nucleotides: 3. The germline gives CDR1 WNHNN, CDR2 SYGVQD (reference sequence). This CDR3 is built from 15 residues.

This clonotype has a count of ten or more. The chain joins TRBV5-8 to TRBJ1-1, with D possibly matching TRBD1 (5 bases). CDR1 is SGHTS and CDR2 is YDEGEE in the germline V gene. The CDR3 runs to 14 residues. The ends were cut back, 2 bases at V and 1 base at J, with 9 bases in the middle. CDR3 loop: CASSFRRGNTEAFF. CDR3 DNA: TGTGCCAGCAGCTTCCGAAGGGGGAACACTGAAGCTTTCTTT.

This clonotype was seen ten or more times. The gene calls are TRBV5-5 and TRBJ2-5; D is perhaps TRBD2 (6 bases). The V gene lost 2 bases and the J gene lost 5 bases, with 13 bases spanning the gap. The CDR3 totals 14 residues. The germline CDR1 and CDR2 sequences are SGHKS and YYEKEE (reference sequence). The CDR3 nucleotides are TGTGCCAGCAGCTTCTGGGTAGGGAGGGAGACCCAGTACTTC. This sequence encodes CASSFWVGRETQYF. Looking up the rest from reference TRBV5-5 and TRBJ2-5 gives the full variable domain: DAGVTQSPTHLIKTRGQQVTLRCSPISGHKSVSWYQQVLGQGPQFIFQYYEKEERGRGNFPDRFSARQFPNYSSELNVNALLLGDSALYLCASSFWVGRETQYFGPGTRLLVL.

This CDR3 is CATSRPDRGTEAFF. CDR3 bases: TGTGCCACCAGCAGACCAGACAGGGGAACTGAAGCTTTCTTT. The chain uses TRBV15 and TRBJ1-1; TRBD1 agrees at 8 bases. Germline V lookup: CDR1 LNHNV, CDR2 YYDKDF (reference sequence). The CDR3 sequence is 14 residues long. Trimming at V came to 2 bases and at J to 5 bases, leaving 4 bases not matched to a gene.

This clonotype was observed at least ten times. The V and J genes are TRBV20-1 and TRBJ2-3, with a tentative D call TRBD2 (6 bases). Germline V CDR1 and CDR2: DFQATT, SNEGSKA (reference sequence). CDR3 length equals 15 residues. V was clipped by 0 bases and J by 2 bases, with 12 bases between them. The CDR3 sequence: CSAREGSGPTDTQYF. CDR3 DNA sequence: TGCAGTGCTAGAGAGGGTAGCGGTCCCACAGATACGCAGTATTTT.

This clonotype occurred many times. The chain is built from TRBV20-1 and TRBJ2-5; 11 bases agree with TRBD2. Unmatched junction bases numbered 1, after V lost 0 bases and J lost 1 base. The germline gives CDR1 DFQATT, CDR2 SNEGSKA (reference sequence). The CDR3 spans 15 residues. CDR3 residues: CSARETSGGQETQYF. CDR3 bases: TGCAGTGCTAGAGAAACTAGCGGGGGCCAAGAGACCCAGTACTTC.